A selection of T cell receptor beta chains follows, all from one sample in a study of Ad26.COV2.S vaccination and SARS-CoV-2 variants. The data were produced by immunoSEQ multiplex PCR, yet TCRdb's version contains in-frame clones alone and is incomplete. In the table there are just over 350,000 clones, about 91% of which are singletons. Specimen: peripheral blood, collected after recovery from COVID-19. Receptors were obtained from a human donor who had recovered from COVID-19. Both conserved end residues are trimmed from each CDR3.

J gene	V gene	CDR3 protein
TRBJ1-6	TRBV2	ASSGQGSDSPLH
TRBJ1-1	TRBV11-2	ASSSLAAPSTF
TRBJ1-3	TRBV9	ASSVRSGFGNTIY
TRBJ1-2	TRBV19	ASSIVGGADYGYT
TRBJ2-2	TRBV28	ASRGSISTGELF
TRBJ2-5	TRBV19	ASSIQGAETQY
TRBJ1-1	TRBV27	ASSLSGMGRGAF
TRBJ1-6	TRBV29-1	SVEAYIGQGGFRNSPLH
TRBJ2-5	TRBV6-5	ASSSGQGFVETQY
TRBJ1-4	TRBV6-6	ASSYSDISEKLF
TRBJ1-1	TRBV10-1	ASSRGGGTEAF
TRBJ1-2	TRBV29-1	SVEEADSLYGYT
TRBJ2-3	TRBV19	ARPITGADTQY
TRBJ1-2	TRBV19	ASIPLDRPNYGYT
TRBJ2-3	TRBV11-3	ASSLEGGYADTQY
TRBJ2-7	TRBV28	ASSFRDIPYDRLEQY
TRBJ1-4	TRBV6-2/TRBV6-3	ASSYPAAEKLF
TRBJ1-3	TRBV11-2	ASSPEMAGNTIY
TRBJ1-1	TRBV11-2	ASSPLTGNTEAF
TRBJ2-3	TRBV6-2/TRBV6-3	ASSYNRGSVQPTDTQY
TRBJ1-1	TRBV5-6	ASSLVNSYTEAF
TRBJ2-7	TRBV6-5	ASSYSIYGYEQY
TRBJ2-7	TRBV25-1	ASSASYEQY
TRBJ1-2	TRBV12-3/TRBV12-4	ASTPGLSYGYT
TRBJ1-2	TRBV5-1	ASSLADSITNYGYT
TRBJ2-2	TRBV6-2/TRBV6-3	ASSTYRQGSIGELF
TRBJ2-5	TRBV19	ASSARGVTETQY
TRBJ2-1	TRBV7-2	ASSFPGAGASRKQF
TRBJ1-2	TRBV10-1	ASSVRRDGPWHGYT
TRBJ2-7	TRBV5-1	ASSLEGGLFYEQY
TRBJ1-1	TRBV4-1	ASSQGIRARNTEAF
TRBJ1-2	TRBV10-3	AITGSETGRSGYT
TRBJ1-4	TRBV5-1	ASSRQGAGEKLF
TRBJ1-5	TRBV4-1	ASSHGRASNQPQH
TRBJ1-2	TRBV29-1	SVSGTGYGYT
TRBJ1-2	TRBV20-1	SASPSQNNYGYT
TRBJ1-6	TRBV7-8	ASSAGTGYSPLH
TRBJ1-3	TRBV7-6	ASSLGGQGTGNTIY
TRBJ1-2	TRBV27	ASSLYQGWNYGYT
TRBJ2-1	TRBV7-9	ASSLDGLAGGPGEQF
TRBJ1-1	TRBV6-5	ASSYSVNTEAF
TRBJ2-5	TRBV12-3/TRBV12-4	ASSRGTQY
TRBJ1-1	TRBV3-1/TRBV3-2	ASSTGALGGTEAF
TRBJ1-5	TRBV19	ASSIDRDGQPQH
TRBJ1-2	TRBV18	ASSPGDDGYT
TRBJ1-6	TRBV6-5	ASSHKWGGNSPLH
TRBJ1-3	TRBV6-5	ASSLTGGKGNTIY
TRBJ2-1	TRBV7-2	ASSLAGGVNEQF
TRBJ2-5	TRBV7-2	ASSPTGQGVYETQY
TRBJ1-3	TRBV6-5	ASRTAEVSGNTIY
TRBJ2-1	TRBV2	ASPLSGGSYNEQF
TRBJ2-2	TRBV12-5	ASGLAGELF
TRBJ1-1	TRBV6-5	ASRLGRLNTEAF
TRBJ1-6	TRBV11-2	ASSLRGARNSPLH